The T cell receptor beta chain described here comes from a study of cytomegalovirus exposure and HLA in healthy donors. For the study at large: Sequencing of about 179 million T cells in an earlier analysis found 100 million to 140 million unique TCR beta sequences.

A note on this clone: Its target is unknown.

PCR employed 60 Vbeta and 13 Jbeta primers. Measured with immunoSEQ multiplex PCR; TCRdb has only the in-frame clones, and not every one. The sample has about 120,000 clones, and its top ten clones hold 3.7%. The CDR3 has 15 amino acids. Germline CDR1 and CDR2: SGHRS and YFSETQ. Trimming removed 4 bases from V and 1 base from J, with 12 bases in between. Study conclusions and caveats: Other equally common chains were less clonally expanded than HLA-associated TCR beta chains, a later analysis showed. The productive fraction for most TCR beta V segments was about 87% or about 30% in an earlier analysis. The analysis excluded some indistinguishable V segments, including TRBV6-2 and TRBV6-3.

This sequence originates from a man aged 25-40 years in good health and CMV-seronegative. The source material was PBMCs. The chain employs TRBV5-1 and TRBJ1-3; D is perhaps TRBD1 (5 bases). The CDR3 reads CASSPAGGSGNTIYF. CDR3 sequence (DNA): TGCGCCAGCAGCCCCGCTGGGGGGTCTGGAAACACCATATATTTT. The variable domain in full, completed from reference TRBV5-1 and TRBJ1-3, reads KAGVTQTPRYLIKTRGQQVTLSCSPISGHRSVSWYQQTPGQGLQFLFEYFSETQRNKGNFPGRFSGRQFSNSRSEMNVSTLELGDSALYLCASSPAGGSGNTIYFGEGSWLTVV.